This T cell receptor (beta chain) came from a study of blood T cell repertoires in COVID-19. TCRdb's copy holds only in-frame clones and misses some; the assay was immunoSEQ multiplex PCR. Seen here are 95,000 to 150,000 clones, about two thirds observed once, and the top ten hold 0.86%. From germline, CDR1 is SQVTM and CDR2 ANQGSEA. After removal of 3 bases from V and 4 bases from J, the junction contained 4 bases not matched to a gene. CDR3 length: 14 residues. The chain recombines TRBV29-1 with TRBJ2-5; TRBD2 agrees at 11 bases. Source material: peripheral blood. The TCR comes from a human donor with acute or convalescent COVID-19. The donor label of this sample is uncertain. The chain's CDR3 is CSVDSGGAGETQYF. The CDR3 DNA is TGCAGCGTTGATAGCGGGGGGGCAGGAGAGACCCAGTACTTC.